This TCR beta chain appears in the sequencing data of a study of Graves' ophthalmopathy and Graves' hyperthyroidism. Whole-study context: Ahead of any treatment, peripheral blood was obtained at the initial diagnosis.

Amplification from RNA transcripts yielded the TCR beta CDR3 regions. First-round RT-PCR employed HTBI primers, with a second-round multiplex PCR after it. TCRdb recomputed calls from the multiplex PCR reads with MiXCR, one row per CDR3 protein. The sample holds under 800,000 distinct CDR3 sequences, approximately 22% seen once. Pregnant or lactating patients and those with other autoimmune diseases or uncontrolled infections were excluded. PBMCs had their origin in fresh peripheral blood (approximately 9.7 ml). V was clipped by 3 bases and J by 3 bases, with 6 bases between them. The CDR3 sequence is 12 residues long. This clonotype was detected many times.

The source material was peripheral blood. The chain is built from TRBV12-3 or TRBV12-4 and TRBJ2-7; no definite D call. This sequence originates from a woman aged 18-35 years with stable Graves' hyperthyroidism. Some clones in this sample may be carry-over from other donors' samples. CDR3 residues: CASSFYSYEQYF. The CDR3 DNA follows: TGTGCCAGCAGTTTCTACAGCTACGAGCAGTACTTC.